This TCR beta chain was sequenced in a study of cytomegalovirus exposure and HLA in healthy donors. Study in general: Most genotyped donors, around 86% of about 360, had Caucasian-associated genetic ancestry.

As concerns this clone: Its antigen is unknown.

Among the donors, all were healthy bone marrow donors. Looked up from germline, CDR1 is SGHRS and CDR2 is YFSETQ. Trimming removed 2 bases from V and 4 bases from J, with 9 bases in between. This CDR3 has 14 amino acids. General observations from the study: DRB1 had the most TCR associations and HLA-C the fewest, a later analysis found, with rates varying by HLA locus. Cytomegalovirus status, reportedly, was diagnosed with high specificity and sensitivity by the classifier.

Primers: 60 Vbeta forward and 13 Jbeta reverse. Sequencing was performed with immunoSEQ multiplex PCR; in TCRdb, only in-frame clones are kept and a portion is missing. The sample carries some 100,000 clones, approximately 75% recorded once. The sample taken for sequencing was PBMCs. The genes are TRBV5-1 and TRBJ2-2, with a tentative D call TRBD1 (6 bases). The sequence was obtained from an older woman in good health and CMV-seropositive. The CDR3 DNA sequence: TGCGCCAGCAGCTTAGGACAGTCCACCGGGGAGCTGTTTTTT. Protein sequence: CASSLGQSTGELFF.